Only one count was recorded for the clone carrying this T cell receptor beta chain. Its specificity is not known. Trimming cost V 4 bases and J 3 bases, with 9 bases left between them. Per the germline V gene, CDR1 is MNHNS and CDR2 is SASEGT. CDR3 length: 13 residues. With 60 Vbeta and 13 Jbeta primers, the PCR was carried out. Generated by immunoSEQ multiplex PCR, the TCRdb table keeps only in-frame clones and is missing some. This sample has 85,000 to 90,000 clones; 85% occur once, and the top ten carry 7.4%. This sample was taken from a study of cytomegalovirus exposure and HLA in healthy donors. Overall study findings and caveats: The study labeled roughly 160 TCR beta chains cytomegalovirus-associated. The CMV antigen specificity of a few CMV-associated chains was confirmed through in vitro analysis. High specificity and sensitivity for cytomegalovirus status were reported for the classifier.

The chain links TRBV6-1 to TRBJ2-5; a possible D gene is TRBD1 (6 bases). The specimen sequenced was PBMCs. This TCR was recovered from a man aged 35 to 55 in good health and CMV-seropositive. The CDR3 loop is CASSGTAEETQYF. Written as DNA, the CDR3 is TGTGCCAGCAGTGGGACAGCAGAAGAGACCCAGTACTTC.